These 14 T cell receptor beta chains were all obtained from the same sample, sequenced in a study of cytomegalovirus exposure and HLA in healthy donors. The PCR contained 60 Vbeta and 13 Jbeta primers. The method was immunoSEQ multiplex PCR; TCRdb's version includes in-frame clones alone and lacks a portion of them. The repertoire consists of more than 100,000 clones, with around 77% occurring once and the leading ten covering 0.94%. The source material was PBMCs. These receptors originate from a woman in her fifties or sixties in good health and CMV-seronegative.

V and J are TRBV6-1 and TRBJ2-4; 8 bases are shared with TRBD1. CDR1 and CDR2 from the germline V gene are MNHNS and SASEGT. This CDR3 is built from 14 residues. V gave up 6 bases and J gave up 8 bases; unmatched junction bases: 9. The CDR3 here is CASRLDRALDIQYF. CDR3 nucleotides: TGTGCCAGCAGGCTGGACAGGGCCCTGGACATTCAGTACTTC.

This chain joins TRBV5-1 and TRBJ1-1; a weak D match, TRBD1 (6 bases). The germline gives CDR1 SGHRS, CDR2 YFSETQ. Trimming removed 1 base from V and 5 bases from J, with 15 bases in between. The length of the CDR3 is 15 residues. As DNA, the CDR3 is TGCGCCAGCAGCTTGTCAAAGGGGGGAGGGACTGAAGCTTTCTTT. Amino acids: CASSLSKGGGTEAFF.

CDR3 DNA sequence: TGTGCCAGCAGCGGACGGGAGCGGGGGATTCACAATGAGCAGTTCTTC. Its translation: CASSGRERGIHNEQFF. The chain links TRBV7-9 to TRBJ2-1; 8 nucleotides match TRBD2. This CDR3 comprises 16 residues. Germline CDR1 SEHNR, CDR2 FQNEAQ (reference sequence). V shed 5 bases and J 5 bases; nucleotides not matched to a gene: 11.

This clone was picked up one time. CDR3 sequence reads: CATSREWEGTQNNQPQHF. DNA of the CDR3: TGTGCCACCAGCAGAGAGTGGGAGGGAACCCAAAATAATCAGCCCCAGCATTTT. V and J are TRBV15 and TRBJ1-5, with D hard to call. V was shortened by 0 bases and J by 4 bases, with 19 bases between the two germline ends. The CDR3 length is 18 residues. CDR1 is LNHNV, CDR2 YYDKDF, per germline (reference sequence).

V and J are TRBV7-8 and TRBJ1-2; D gene ambiguous. The V end lost 4 bases, the J end lost 8 bases, and 11 bases lay between the germline ends. Germline V CDR1 and CDR2: SGHVS, FQNEAQ. CDR3 length: 12 residues. CDR3 sequence: CASSSPTGGYTF. CDR3 nucleotide sequence: TGTGCCAGCAGCTCCCCCACGGGGGGCTACACCTTC.

V gene TRBV7-3 combines with J gene TRBJ2-7, with TRBD2 as a possible D gene (6 bases). Germline V CDR1 and CDR2: SGHTA, FQGTGA. The CDR3 consists of 15 residues. Trimming left V 2 bases short and J 1 base short, with 12 bases between. DNA of the CDR3: TGTGCCAGCAGCTTATCTGGAGGGTTATCCTACGAGCAGTACTTC. It specifies CASSLSGGLSYEQYF.

The CDR3 protein is CASSATTGGSYNEQFF. CDR3 DNA sequence: TGTGCCAGCAGTGCCACGACTGGAGGCTCCTACAATGAGCAGTTCTTC. The rearrangement uses TRBV6-1 and TRBJ2-1; TRBD2 might be the D (5 bases). The CDR3 has 16 amino acids. Germline V CDR1 and CDR2: MNHNS, SASEGT. Trimming removed 4 bases at V and 0 bases at J, with 13 bases between.

The chain carries TRBV18 and TRBJ1-5; D might be TRBD1 (6 bases). With 5 bases removed from V and 7 bases from J, the gap between germline ends came to 15 bases. CDR1 KGHSH and CDR2 LQKENI come from the germline V gene. This CDR3 is 14 amino acids long. DNA for the CDR3: TGTGCCAGCTCAGACCTCAGGGGCGGGCAGCCCCAGCATTTT. Amino acid sequence: CASSDLRGGQPQHF.

The rearrangement links TRBV7-3 to TRBJ2-7, with D perhaps matching TRBD2 (6 bases). Germline V gives CDR1 SGHTA, CDR2 FQGTGA. CDR3 length equals 13 residues. With 1 base removed from V and 8 bases from J, the gap between germline ends came to 12 bases. The CDR3 sequence: CASSLNGGYKQYF. CDR3 nucleotides: TGTGCCAGCAGCTTAAACGGGGGATACAAGCAGTACTTC.

The J gene is TRBJ2-2, the V gene TRBV4-2; 9 bases are a match to TRBD2. The ends lost 2 bases at V and 2 bases at J; junction bases unmatched: 6. The CDR3 loop spans 17 amino acids. CDR1 is LGHNA, CDR2 YNFKEQ, per germline. DNA of the CDR3: TGTGCCAGCAGCCAACTGGGACTAGCTTCTAACACCGGGGAGCTGTTTTTT. Its translation: CASSQLGLASNTGELFF.

Only one count was recorded for this clone. The V call is TRBV7-8, the J call TRBJ1-5; 9 positions agree with TRBD1. The ends lost 10 bases at V and 7 bases at J; junction bases unmatched: 8. The CDR3 has 13 amino acids. From germline, CDR1 is SGHVS and CDR2 FQNEAQ. The CDR3 DNA sequence: TGTGCCATAGGACAGGGGTCGGGCCAGCCCCAGCATTTT. As protein: CAIGQGSGQPQHF.

The rearrangement joins TRBV5-5 to TRBJ2-2; D remains unclear. Germline CDR1 is SGHKS and CDR2 is YYEKEE (reference sequence). Trimming left V 2 bases short and J 5 bases short, with 7 bases between. The CDR3 consists of 13 residues. The CDR3 protein is CASSFLFTGELFF. Here the CDR3 DNA reads TGTGCCAGCAGCTTCCTCTTTACCGGGGAGCTGTTTTTT. Full variable domain (remainder filled in from reference TRBV5-5 and TRBJ2-2): DAGVTQSPTHLIKTRGQQVTLRCSPISGHKSVSWYQQVLGQGPQFIFQYYEKEERGRGNFPDRFSARQFPNYSSELNVNALLLGDSALYLCASSFLFTGELFFGEGSRLTVL.

The genes are TRBV28 and TRBJ1-4; D gene unclear. V dropped 3 bases and J dropped 5 bases, with 7 bases sitting between them. The CDR3 is made up of 13 amino acids. Germline V gives CDR1 MDHEN, CDR2 SYDVKM. CDR3 sequence: CASSLGGNEKLFF. CDR3 bases: TGTGCCAGCAGTTTGGGCGGGAATGAAAAACTGTTTTTT.

The chain links TRBV29-1 to TRBJ2-3; D may be TRBD1 (5 bases). The CDR3 has 13 residues. Trimming took 1 base from V and 4 from J, leaving 9 bases between them. From germline, CDR1 is SQVTM and CDR2 ANQGSEA. The CDR3 here is CSVEGGLSDTQYF. CDR3 nucleotides: TGCAGCGTTGAAGGGGGCTTGTCAGATACGCAGTATTTT.